The 5 T cell receptor beta chains below all came from one sample that was sequenced in a study of cytomegalovirus exposure and HLA in healthy donors (dated by TCRdb to 2016 to 2017). Library construction relied on the immunoSEQ multiplex PCR assay. For the multiplex PCR, a mixture combining 60 forward primers for TCR Vbeta segments and 13 reverse primers for TCR Jbeta segments was used. The table comes from immuneACCESS by way of TCRdb, which keeps in-frame sequences with V and J called. Part of the clones is missing from these tables; in studies checked, under half for an unresolved V gene and the rest for unknown reasons. In this sample the table shows 150,000 to 200,000 clones, around 80% of which occur a single time. The ten largest clonotypes hold less than 2% of the sample. Specimen: PBMCs. These receptors originate from a man between 18 and 29 years old in good health and CMV-seronegative.

As concerns this clone: In the same sample, other DNA sequences code for this CDR3. The V gene is TRBV5-4, the J gene TRBJ1-1; a weak D match, TRBD1 (6 bases). CDR1 and CDR2 (germline): SGHNT, YYREEE (reference sequence). V gave up 4 bases and J gave up 4 bases, with 11 bases separating them. CDR3 length: 13 residues. CDR3 loop: CASSIGDTTEAFF. CDR3 nucleotides: TGTGCCAGCAGCATCGGGGACACCACTGAAGCTTTCTTT.

The gene calls are TRBV28 and TRBJ1-2; possible D gene TRBD1, 5 bases. The V gene's germline CDR1 is MDHEN and CDR2 SYDVKM. The CDR3 runs 16 residues. V was cut by 6 bases and J by 0 bases, with 17 bases left in between. The CDR3 region is CASSPTRAQANYGYTF. CDR3 nucleotide sequence: TGTGCCAGCAGCCCAACCAGGGCCCAAGCTAACTATGGCTACACCTTC.

This clone was detected only once. This chain connects TRBV4-2 to TRBJ2-5; 7 nucleotides line up with TRBD2. Trimming at V came to 2 bases and at J to 3 bases, leaving 9 bases not matched to a gene. The CDR3 has 16 residues. Looked up from germline, CDR1 is LGHNA and CDR2 is YNFKEQ. DNA for the CDR3: TGTGCCAGCAGCCAACCCGGGGAGGGACTCGAAGAGACCCAGTACTTC. Translation gives CASSQPGEGLEETQYF.

This clone was detected once. The genes are TRBV7-9 and TRBJ2-5, with 8 nucleotides matching TRBD1. The J call may be incorrect, as the DNA end agrees better with TRBJ2-7. CDR1 SEHNR and CDR2 FQNEAQ come from the germline V gene (reference sequence). The CDR3 loop spans 16 amino acids. The CDR3 is CASSLAQGDWDYEQYF. The CDR3 nucleotides are TGTGCCAGCAGCTTAGCACAGGGGGATTGGGACTACGAGCAGTACTTC.

J is TRBJ1-1 and V is TRBV7-9; a weak D match, TRBD1 (6 bases). CDR3 length: 13 amino acids. Trimming shortened V by 3 bases and J by 8 bases, and 13 bases separated the two germline ends. Germline lookup yields CDR1 SEHNR and CDR2 FQNEAQ (reference sequence). CDR3 bases: TGTGCCAGCAGCTTCGGTTCCGGGACAGAAGCTTTCTTT. This translates into CASSFGSGTEAFF.